Sequencing of this T cell receptor (beta chain) was carried out in a study of siplizumab effects on memory and regulatory T cells. The protocol was immunoSEQ multiplex PCR, while the TCRdb copy is restricted to in-frame clones and leaves out a portion. The top ten hold approximately 0.31% of the sample, which has 85,000 to 95,000 clones, nearly 95% seen once. V lost 8 bases and J lost 14; bases outside the gene matches: 10. This CDR3 region has 13 residues. Looked up from germline, CDR1 is GTSNPN and CDR2 is SVGIG (reference sequence). Material for sequencing was non-Treg CD4+ T cells sorted from blood. V gene TRBV30 combines with J gene TRBJ2-3, with 16 nucleotides matching TRBD2. This clonotype was sampled from a human donor in good health. This CDR3 reads CAQGLAGGAFTYF. Written as DNA, the CDR3 is TGTGCCCAGGGACTAGCGGGAGGGGCTTTTACGTATTTT.